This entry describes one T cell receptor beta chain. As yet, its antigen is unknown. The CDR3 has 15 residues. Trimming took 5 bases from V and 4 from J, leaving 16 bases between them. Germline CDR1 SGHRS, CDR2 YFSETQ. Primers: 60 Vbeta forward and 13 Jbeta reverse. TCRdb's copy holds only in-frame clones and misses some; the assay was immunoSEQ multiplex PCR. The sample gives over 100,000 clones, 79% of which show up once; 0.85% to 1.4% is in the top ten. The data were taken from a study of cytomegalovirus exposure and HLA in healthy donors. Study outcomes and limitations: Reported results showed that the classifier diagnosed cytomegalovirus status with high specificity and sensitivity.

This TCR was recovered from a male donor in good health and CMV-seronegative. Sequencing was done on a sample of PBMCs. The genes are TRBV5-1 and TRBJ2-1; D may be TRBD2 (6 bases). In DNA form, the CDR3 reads TGCGCCAGCAGGTCCGGGACTCGGACGTACAATGAGCAGTTCTTC. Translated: CASRSGTRTYNEQFF. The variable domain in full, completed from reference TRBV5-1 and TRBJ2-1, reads KAGVTQTPRYLIKTRGQQVTLSCSPISGHRSVSWYQQTPGQGLQFLFEYFSETQRNKGNFPGRFSGRQFSNSRSEMNVSTLELGDSALYLCASRSGTRTYNEQFFGPGTRLTVL.